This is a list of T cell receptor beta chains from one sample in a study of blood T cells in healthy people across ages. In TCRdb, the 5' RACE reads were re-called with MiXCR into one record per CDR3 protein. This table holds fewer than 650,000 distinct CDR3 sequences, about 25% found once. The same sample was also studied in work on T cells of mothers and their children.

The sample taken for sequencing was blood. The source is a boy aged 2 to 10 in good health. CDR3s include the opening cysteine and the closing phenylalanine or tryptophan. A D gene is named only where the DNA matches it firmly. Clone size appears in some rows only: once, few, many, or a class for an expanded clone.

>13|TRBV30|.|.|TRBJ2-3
TGTGCCTGGAGTGGTCAAGGGGCAGATACGCAGTATTTT
CAWSGQGADTQYF
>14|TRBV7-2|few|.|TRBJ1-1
TGTGCCAGCAGCTTAATGGGTTCGGGTACTGAAGCTTTCTTT
CASSLMGSGTEAFF
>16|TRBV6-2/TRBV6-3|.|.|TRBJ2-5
TGTGCCAGCAGCGACACCCTCAGGTCAGCAGGGCGGACCCAGTACTTC
CASSDTLRSAGRTQYF
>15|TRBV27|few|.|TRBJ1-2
TGTGCCAGCAGTTTAAATGGGGTAGCGAACTATGGCTACACCTTC
CASSLNGVANYGYTF
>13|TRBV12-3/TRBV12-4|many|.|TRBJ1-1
TGTGCCAGCAGTTTAGGGGACGTACTTGAAGCTTTCTTT
CASSLGDVLEAFF
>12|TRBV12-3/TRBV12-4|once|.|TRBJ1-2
TGTGCCAGGAGCCCGGGGGACTGTGGCTACACCTTC
CARSPGDCGYTF
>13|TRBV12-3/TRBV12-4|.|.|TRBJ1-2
TGTGCCAGCAGTCGCAGGTTTAACTATGGCTACACCTTC
CASSRRFNYGYTF
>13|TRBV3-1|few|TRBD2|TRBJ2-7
TGTGCCAGCAAAAGCGGGAATACCTACGAGCAGTACTTC
CASKSGNTYEQYF
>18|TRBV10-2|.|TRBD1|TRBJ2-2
TGCGCCAGCAGTACTTCCCACAAGAACAGGGGGCTCACCGGGGAGCTGTTTTTT
CASSTSHKNRGLTGELFF
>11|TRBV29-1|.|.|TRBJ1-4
TGCAGCGTTGAAGACGCGGGACACCTGTTTTTT
CSVEDAGHLFF
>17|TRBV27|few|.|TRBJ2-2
TGTGCCAGCAGTTTAACCCTTGGATCGGCCGACACCGGGGAGCTGTTTTTT
CASSLTLGSADTGELFF
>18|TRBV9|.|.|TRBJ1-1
TGTGCCAGCAGCGTAGTCCAGGAACGGGGGACGACACGCACTGAAGCTTTCTTT
CASSVVQERGTTRTEAFF
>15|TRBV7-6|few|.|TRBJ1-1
TGTGCCAGCAGCTTATTAGGGACCCCGAACACTGAAGCTTTCTTT
CASSLLGTPNTEAFF
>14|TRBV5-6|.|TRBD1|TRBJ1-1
TGTGCCAGCAGCGCGACAGGGTCTGACACTGAAGCTTTCTTT
CASSATGSDTEAFF
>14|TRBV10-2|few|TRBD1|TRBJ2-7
TGCGCCAGCAGTGTCCCGGGACAGGGGCCCCCTCAGTACTTC
CASSVPGQGPPQYF
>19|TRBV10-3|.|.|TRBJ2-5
TGTGCCATCAGTGCGACCGGGGCCAGGGCTCCCATGAGCCAAGAGACCCAGTACTTC
CAISATGARAPMSQETQYF
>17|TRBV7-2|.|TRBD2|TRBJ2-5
TGTGCCAGCAGCTTAGACGGTGATAGGCGGGGGGGCCGGTCCCAGTACTTC
CASSLDGDRRGGRSQYF
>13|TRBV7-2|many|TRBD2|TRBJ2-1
TGTGCCAGCAGGCCGGGGGGGCCGAATGAGCAGTTCTTC
CASRPGGPNEQFF
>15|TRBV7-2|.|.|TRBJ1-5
TGTGCCTGCAGCTTAGAGGAGTATAGCAATCAGCCCCAGCATTTT
CACSLEEYSNQPQHF
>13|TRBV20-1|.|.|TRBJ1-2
TGCAGTGCTAGTCAGGGGACAAACTATGGCTACACCTTC
CSASQGTNYGYTF
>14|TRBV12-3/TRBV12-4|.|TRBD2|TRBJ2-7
TGTGCCAGCAGTTTGGCCAGCGGGAGGCACGAGCAGTACTTC
CASSLASGRHEQYF
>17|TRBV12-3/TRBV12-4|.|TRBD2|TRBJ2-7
TGTGCCAGCAGTTTCTCATTAGCGGGGGCCTCCTCCTACGAGCAGTACTTC
CASSFSLAGASSYEQYF
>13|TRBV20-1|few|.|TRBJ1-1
TGCAGTGCTAGAGCCCCCATGAACACTGAAGCTTTCTTT
CSARAPMNTEAFF
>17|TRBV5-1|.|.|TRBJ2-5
TGCGCCAGCAGCTTAGAGAGGATTGGTGGCCCGAAGGTTACCCAGTACTTC
CASSLERIGGPKVTQYF
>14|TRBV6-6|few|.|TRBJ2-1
TGTGCCAGCCGGCCCAGCATAGGCTACAATGAGCAGTTCTTC
CASRPSIGYNEQFF
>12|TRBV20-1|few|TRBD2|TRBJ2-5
TGCAGTGCTGAGCGGGGGCAAGAGACCCAGTACTTC
CSAERGQETQYF
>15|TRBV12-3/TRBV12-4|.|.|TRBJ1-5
TGTGCCAGCAGTCACAGGACGGGAAGCAATCAGCCCCAGCATTTT
CASSHRTGSNQPQHF
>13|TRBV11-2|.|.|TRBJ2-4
TGTGCCAGCACCCCGGCTCTGAGGAACATTCAGTACTTC
CASTPALRNIQYF
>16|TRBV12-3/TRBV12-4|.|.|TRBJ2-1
TGTGCCAGCAGTTTAGAAAGGCTGGGGACTTACAATGAGCAGTTCTTC
CASSLERLGTYNEQFF
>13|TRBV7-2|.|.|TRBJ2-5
TGTGCCAGCAGCCTCCCCGGGACTCGAGCCCTACACTTC
CASSLPGTRALHF
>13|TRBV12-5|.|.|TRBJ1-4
TGTGCTAGTGGTTTGTCTGGGACTGAAAAACTGTTTTTT
CASGLSGTEKLFF
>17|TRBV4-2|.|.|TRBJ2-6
TGTGCCAGCAGCCAAACATATGACATCTCTGGGGCCAACGTCCTGACTTTC
CASSQTYDISGANVLTF
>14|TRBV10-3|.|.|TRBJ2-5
TGTGCCATCAGTGAGTCGATTGGGGTAGAGACCCAGTACTTC
CAISESIGVETQYF
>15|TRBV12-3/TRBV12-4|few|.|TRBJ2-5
TGTGCCAGCAGTTCCCAACGGGGCGGGGCAGTGACCCAGTACTTC
CASSSQRGGAVTQYF
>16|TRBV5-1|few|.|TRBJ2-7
TGCGCCAGCAGCTTGGAGACAACCCCGGGCCCCTACGAGCAGTACTTC
CASSLETTPGPYEQYF
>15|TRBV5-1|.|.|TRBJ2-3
TGCGCCAGCAGCATTAGCGGAAAACGGACGGATACGCAGTATTTT
CASSISGKRTDTQYF
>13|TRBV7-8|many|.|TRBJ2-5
TGTGCCAGCAGCTTAAGCGTTCAAGAGACCCAGTACTTC
CASSLSVQETQYF
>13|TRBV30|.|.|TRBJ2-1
TGTGCCTCCTTGGTGGGGAGCTACAGTGAGCAGTTCTTC
CASLVGSYSEQFF
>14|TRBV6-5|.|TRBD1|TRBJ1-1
TGTGCCAGCAGGGTGGGACAGGGCTTCGCTGAAGCTTTCTTT
CASRVGQGFAEAFF
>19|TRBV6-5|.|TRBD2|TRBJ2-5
TGTGCCAGCAGTTACCCCCGGGGGAAGCGGGGGGCCGACCAAGAGACCCAGTACTTC
CASSYPRGKRGADQETQYF
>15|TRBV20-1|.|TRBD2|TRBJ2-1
TGCAGTGCTAGAGATGCTAGAACTAGCGTAGATGAGCAGTTCTTC
CSARDARTSVDEQFF
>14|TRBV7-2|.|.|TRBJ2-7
TGTGCCAGCAGCTCCGGGACGGCAAACTACGAGCAGTACTTC
CASSSGTANYEQYF
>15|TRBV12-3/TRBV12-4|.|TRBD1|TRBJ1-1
TGTGCCAGCAGTTTAGCGCCGGAGGGGGCCACTGAAGCTTTCTTT
CASSLAPEGATEAFF
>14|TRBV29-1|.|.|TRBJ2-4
TGCAGCGTTGAGGGCTTGGCCAGTAAAAACATTCAGTACTTC
CSVEGLASKNIQYF
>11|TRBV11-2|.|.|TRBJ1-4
TGTGCCAGCAGCTCCCGGGAAAAACTGTTTTTT
CASSSREKLFF
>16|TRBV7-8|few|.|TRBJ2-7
TGTGCCAGCAGCGGCGCCGGGAGTGGGATCTTCTACGAGCAGTACTTC
CASSGAGSGIFYEQYF
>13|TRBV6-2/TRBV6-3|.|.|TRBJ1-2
TGTGCCAGCACAAACCCAGGGTGGAGTGGCTACACCTTC
CASTNPGWSGYTF
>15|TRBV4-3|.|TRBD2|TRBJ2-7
TGCGCCAGCAGCCAAGTTTTAGCGGGGGACTACGAGCAGTACTTC
CASSQVLAGDYEQYF
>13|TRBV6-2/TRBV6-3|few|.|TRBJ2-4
TGTGCCAGCATCGGGGCGGACCTCCCCTATCAGTACTTC
CASIGADLPYQYF
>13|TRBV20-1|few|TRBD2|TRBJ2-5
TGCAGTGGGGGGACTAGCCTTGGGGAGACCCAGTACTTC
CSGGTSLGETQYF
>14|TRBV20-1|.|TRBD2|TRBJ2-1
TGCAGTGCCCTACTAGCGGGTAGCTACAGTGAGCAGTTCTTC
CSALLAGSYSEQFF
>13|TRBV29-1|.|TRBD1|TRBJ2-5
TGCAGCGTAGGACAGGCCTTCGGGGAGACCCAGTACTTC
CSVGQAFGETQYF